A selection of T cell receptor beta chains follows, all from one sample in a study of shared clonotypes between healthy human individuals. Repertoires were generated with immunoSEQ multiplex PCR, while TCRdb's copy carries only in-frame clones and drops some. This sample yields millions of clones, of which around nine tenths are seen a single time; roughly 0.13% belongs to the top ten. The material sequenced was naive CD4+ T cells sorted from blood. The receptors come from a man younger than 35 in good health. Each CDR3 is given with its conserved first and last residue. The order of the fields is D gene, V gene, clone size, J gene, CDR3 DNA, CDR3 protein. D genes are given only for firm matches. Clone size appears in some rows only: once, few, many, or a class for an expanded clone.

D: TRBD1; V: TRBV7-9; size: .; J: TRBJ1-6; DNA: TGTGCCAGCAGTCCTCAGGGGGCTTTAGAGAATTCACCCCTCCACTTT; CDR3: CASSPQGALENSPLHF
D: .; V: TRBV11-3; size: .; J: TRBJ2-5; DNA: TGTGCCAGCAGCCCCGGGGGGACAGTCCAAGAGACCCAGTACTTC; CDR3: CASSPGGTVQETQYF
D: TRBD2; V: TRBV18; size: .; J: TRBJ2-3; DNA: TGTGCCAGCTCACCAGGCAGGGGAGTTTTAGCGGGAACCACAGATACGCAGTATTTT; CDR3: CASSPGRGVLAGTTDTQYF
D: .; V: TRBV18; size: .; J: TRBJ2-3; DNA: TGTGCCAGCTCACCGGGGACCACAGATACGCAGTATTTT; CDR3: CASSPGTTDTQYF
D: .; V: TRBV7-4; size: once; J: TRBJ1-5; DNA: TGTGCCAGCTTGCTAGTCAGCCAGCCCCAGCATTTT; CDR3: CASLLVSQPQHF
D: TRBD2; V: TRBV7-8; size: .; J: TRBJ2-3; DNA: TGTGCCAGCAGCCCGAGACTAGCGGGGGGGCAAGATACGCAGTATTTT; CDR3: CASSPRLAGGQDTQYF
D: .; V: TRBV10-3; size: .; J: TRBJ1-1; DNA: TGTGCCATCTCGGGGGTTCGAGTGAACACTGAAGCTTTCTTT; CDR3: CAISGVRVNTEAFF
D: .; V: TRBV12-5; size: .; J: TRBJ1-6; DNA: TGTGCTAGTGGTTTGAGGGAGGGCAGCTTGGATTCACCCCTCCACTTT; CDR3: CASGLREGSLDSPLHF
D: .; V: TRBV30; size: .; J: TRBJ2-5; DNA: TGTGCCTGGAGTAATCAAGAGACCCAGTACTTC; CDR3: CAWSNQETQYF
D: .; V: TRBV29-1; size: .; J: TRBJ2-1; DNA: TGCAGCGTAACAGGGTACAATGAGCAGTTCTTC; CDR3: CSVTGYNEQFF
D: TRBD2; V: TRBV19; size: .; J: TRBJ2-3; DNA: TGTGCCAGTAGGCCTAGCGGGAGCGGCACAGATACGCAGTATTTT; CDR3: CASRPSGSGTDTQYF
D: .; V: TRBV27; size: .; J: TRBJ2-1; DNA: TGTGCCAGCAGGGGAGACTATTTCAATGAGCAGTTCTTC; CDR3: CASRGDYFNEQFF
D: .; V: TRBV19; size: .; J: TRBJ2-4; DNA: TGTGCCAGTAGTATAGCTACAGACATAGCCAAAAACATTCAGTACTTC; CDR3: CASSIATDIAKNIQYF
D: TRBD1; V: TRBV19; size: .; J: TRBJ1-2; DNA: TGTGCCAGTAGTATAGAAGGAGCAGGGGGCAGCTATGGCTACACCTTC; CDR3: CASSIEGAGGSYGYTF
D: TRBD1; V: TRBV7-8; size: once; J: TRBJ2-7; DNA: TGTGCCAGCAGGTTCGGACAGGGTTTTTTCGACGAGCAGTACTTC; CDR3: CASRFGQGFFDEQYF
D: .; V: TRBV28; size: once; J: TRBJ1-1; DNA: TGTGCCAGCAGTTTAGGCCGGGGCTGGACTGAAGCTTTCTTT; CDR3: CASSLGRGWTEAFF
D: TRBD1; V: TRBV6-6; size: .; J: TRBJ1-4; DNA: TGTGCCAGCAGTTACGCCGGGACAGATAATGAAAAACTGTTTTTT; CDR3: CASSYAGTDNEKLFF
D: .; V: TRBV4-3; size: once; J: TRBJ1-2; DNA: TGCGCCAGCAGCCAAGATCCCCCCACACTCGACAGGTTCTATGGCTACACCTTC; CDR3: CASSQDPPTLDRFYGYTF
D: .; V: TRBV6-6; size: .; J: TRBJ1-6; DNA: TGTGCCAGCAGTTACTCGGTCCAGCCTGGAAATTCACCCCTCCACTTT; CDR3: CASSYSVQPGNSPLHF
D: TRBD1; V: TRBV18; size: .; J: TRBJ2-3; DNA: TGTGCCAGCTCACCGGACAGGTCAGCAGATACGCAGTATTTT; CDR3: CASSPDRSADTQYF
D: TRBD1; V: TRBV6-5; size: .; J: TRBJ2-7; DNA: TGTGCCAGCAGTTACGCCGGGACAGGTACCTACGAGCAGTACTTC; CDR3: CASSYAGTGTYEQYF
D: TRBD2; V: TRBV7-9; size: .; J: TRBJ2-3; DNA: TGTGCCAGCAGCATTACTAGCGGGAACACAGATACGCAGTATTTT; CDR3: CASSITSGNTDTQYF
D: .; V: TRBV7-9; size: .; J: TRBJ2-1; DNA: TGTGCCAGCAGCTTAGCGCATGGCTCCTACAATGAGCAGTTCTTC; CDR3: CASSLAHGSYNEQFF
D: .; V: TRBV6-6; size: .; J: TRBJ2-1; DNA: TGTGCCAGCACCACATACAATGAGCAGTTCTTC; CDR3: CASTTYNEQFF
D: TRBD2; V: TRBV10-3; size: .; J: TRBJ2-3; DNA: TGTGCCATCAGTGACGGTAGCGGGGGTCTAGATACGCAGTATTTT; CDR3: CAISDGSGGLDTQYF
D: .; V: TRBV4-1; size: .; J: TRBJ2-3; DNA: TGCGCCAGCAGCCAAGAGGCGCTAGGCACAGATACGCAGTATTTT; CDR3: CASSQEALGTDTQYF
D: .; V: TRBV9; size: .; J: TRBJ1-1; DNA: TGTGCCAGCAGCGTAGAGATAGGGGGTCGGGGGAACACTGAAGCTTTCTTT; CDR3: CASSVEIGGRGNTEAFF
D: .; V: TRBV7-9; size: .; J: TRBJ1-5; DNA: TGTGCCAGCAGCTGGGGGGCTGAGCCCCAGCATTTT; CDR3: CASSWGAEPQHF
D: .; V: TRBV28; size: .; J: TRBJ1-2; DNA: TGTGCCAGCATTCAGGGGCAAGCTAACTATGGCTACACCTTC; CDR3: CASIQGQANYGYTF
D: TRBD2; V: TRBV6-5; size: .; J: TRBJ2-5; DNA: TGTGCCAGCAGCGCCTCCGGGACTAGCATGCAGACCCAGTACTTC; CDR3: CASSASGTSMQTQYF
D: .; V: TRBV10-3; size: .; J: TRBJ2-7; DNA: TGTGCCATCAGTGAGCGGGAGCTCTACGAGCAGTACTTC; CDR3: CAISERELYEQYF
D: .; V: TRBV5-1; size: .; J: TRBJ2-3; DNA: TGCGCCAGCAGCTTGGCGGGGGCAACAGATACGCAGTATTTT; CDR3: CASSLAGATDTQYF
D: TRBD2; V: TRBV19; size: .; J: TRBJ2-1; DNA: TGTGCCAGTAGTGCAGGGAGGACTAGCGGTTACAATGAGCAGTTCTTC; CDR3: CASSAGRTSGYNEQFF
D: .; V: TRBV7-2; size: .; J: TRBJ1-2; DNA: TGTGCCAGCAGCTTATCGACAGCCTATGGCTACACCTTC; CDR3: CASSLSTAYGYTF
D: .; V: TRBV11-2; size: .; J: TRBJ1-5; DNA: TGTGCCAGCAGCTTAGCCCACGATCAGCCCCAGCATTTT; CDR3: CASSLAHDQPQHF
D: .; V: TRBV6-1; size: .; J: TRBJ1-1; DNA: TGTGCCAGCAGTGAAGCCCCGCGGAGGGAAGCTTTCTTT; CDR3: CASSEAPRREAFF
D: .; V: TRBV5-1; size: .; J: TRBJ1-3; DNA: TGCGCCAGCAGCTCCGGCGGGGGATCTGGAAACACCATATATTTT; CDR3: CASSSGGGSGNTIYF
D: TRBD2; V: TRBV18; size: .; J: TRBJ2-1; DNA: TGTGCCAGCTCACCGGTGCGGGAGTGGTCCTACAATGAGCAGTTCTTC; CDR3: CASSPVREWSYNEQFF
D: .; V: TRBV5-1; size: .; J: TRBJ1-2; DNA: TGCGCCAGCAGCTTGACGGGACTGGGCGGCTACACCTTC; CDR3: CASSLTGLGGYTF
D: .; V: TRBV30; size: .; J: TRBJ1-5; DNA: TGTGCCTGGAGCCCTGGGGCGGGACTTAATCAGCCCCAGCATTTT; CDR3: CAWSPGAGLNQPQHF
D: .; V: TRBV2; size: once; J: TRBJ2-3; DNA: TGTGCCAGCAGTGAAAGGGCGGGCGGCACAGATACGCAGTATTTT; CDR3: CASSERAGGTDTQYF
D: .; V: TRBV23-1; size: .; J: TRBJ2-4; DNA: TGCGCCAGCAGTCATTCCTTTTTGTTAGCCAAAAACATTCAGTACTTC; CDR3: CASSHSFLLAKNIQYF
D: .; V: TRBV15; size: .; J: TRBJ2-1; DNA: TGTGCCACCAGCAGAGACCCTAGGGACCGATACATTAATGAGCAGTTCTTC; CDR3: CATSRDPRDRYINEQFF
D: .; V: TRBV5-6; size: .; J: TRBJ1-2; DNA: TGTGCCAGCAGCTTGGAAGGACGGCCCCCTGCGGATGGCTACACCTTC; CDR3: CASSLEGRPPADGYTF
D: .; V: TRBV12-2; size: .; J: TRBJ1-1; DNA: TGTGCAAGTCGGGGCCGACAGGGGGCGGTTAGTGAAGCTTTCTTT; CDR3: CASRGRQGAVSEAFF
D: .; V: TRBV29-1; size: .; J: TRBJ2-5; DNA: TGCAGCGTTGCCTCTCGGGCCCTAACTCAAGAGACCCAGTACTTC; CDR3: CSVASRALTQETQYF
D: .; V: TRBV5-4; size: .; J: TRBJ1-1; DNA: TGTGCCAGCAGCTTTGGGCGCCAGGGGAACACTGAAGCTTTCTTT; CDR3: CASSFGRQGNTEAFF
D: TRBD2; V: TRBV9; size: .; J: TRBJ2-3; DNA: TGTGCCAGCAGCGTAACTAGCGGGAGAACAGATACGCAGTATTTT; CDR3: CASSVTSGRTDTQYF